The sequence of this T cell receptor beta chain was determined in a study of CD8+ T cells in alopecia areata. RNA was isolated and reverse transcribed to cDNA, the sequencing template. Sequencing was performed with immunoSEQ multiplex PCR; in TCRdb, only in-frame clones are kept and a portion is missing. The table has about 120,000 clones, more than 40% seen once; the top ten hold 0.45% to 0.5%. Germline V gene data show CDR1 as GTSNPN and CDR2 as SVGIG (reference sequence). Between the trimmed V and J ends, which lost 0 bases and 3 bases, there was a span of 6 bases. CDR3 length: 13 amino acids. As for treatment: oral pan-JAK inhibitor, 5-10 mg twice daily.

Sequencing was performed on CD4+ T cells sorted from blood, taken at week 4, from a patient treated with tofacitinib. The V gene is TRBV30, the J gene TRBJ1-5; D gene ambiguous. This clonotype originated in a human donor with alopecia areata. This CDR3 is CAWSVGTNQPQHF. CDR3 bases: TGTGCCTGGAGTGTCGGTACCAATCAGCCCCAGCATTTT.